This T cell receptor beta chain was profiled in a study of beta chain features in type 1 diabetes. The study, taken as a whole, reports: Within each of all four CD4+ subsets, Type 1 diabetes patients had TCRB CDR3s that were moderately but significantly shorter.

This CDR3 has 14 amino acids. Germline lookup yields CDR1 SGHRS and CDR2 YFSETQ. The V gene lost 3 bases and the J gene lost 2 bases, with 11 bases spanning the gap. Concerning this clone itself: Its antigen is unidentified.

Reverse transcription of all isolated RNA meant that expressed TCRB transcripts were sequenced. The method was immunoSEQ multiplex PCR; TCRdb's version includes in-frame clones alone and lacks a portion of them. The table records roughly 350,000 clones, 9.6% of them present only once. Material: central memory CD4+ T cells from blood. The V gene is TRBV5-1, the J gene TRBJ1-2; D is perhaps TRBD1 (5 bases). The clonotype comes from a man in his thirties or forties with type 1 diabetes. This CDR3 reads CASSSGTENYGYTF. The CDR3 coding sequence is TGCGCCAGCAGCTCAGGGACGGAAAACTATGGCTACACCTTC.